This T cell receptor beta chain is drawn from a study of OX40 agonist ivuxolimab in advanced cancers. For the study at large: It was ivuxolimab, an agonistic anti-OX40 (CD134) antibody, that patients were treated with.

Germline CDR1 SSHAT, CDR2 FNYEAQ (reference sequence). This CDR3 is 14 amino acids long. With respect to this clone: The junction and the germline gene differ at one end; a read error may be behind it.

The repertoire was sequenced with immunoSEQ multiplex PCR; TCRdb's copy has only in-frame clones and lacks some. This table has about 79,000 clones, around 90% appearing once. The rearrangement uses TRBV7-7 and TRBJ2-2; D not certain. The TCR comes from an adult with an advanced solid tumor such as melanoma, head and neck, liver or kidney cancer. The sequencing here drew on CD4+ or CD8+ T cells sorted from blood, taken in a trial of the OX40 agonist ivuxolimab. CDR3 in DNA: TGTGCTAGCAGCTCCAGTGGCGTCTCCGGGGAGCTGTTTTTT. Amino acids: CASSSSGVSGELFF.